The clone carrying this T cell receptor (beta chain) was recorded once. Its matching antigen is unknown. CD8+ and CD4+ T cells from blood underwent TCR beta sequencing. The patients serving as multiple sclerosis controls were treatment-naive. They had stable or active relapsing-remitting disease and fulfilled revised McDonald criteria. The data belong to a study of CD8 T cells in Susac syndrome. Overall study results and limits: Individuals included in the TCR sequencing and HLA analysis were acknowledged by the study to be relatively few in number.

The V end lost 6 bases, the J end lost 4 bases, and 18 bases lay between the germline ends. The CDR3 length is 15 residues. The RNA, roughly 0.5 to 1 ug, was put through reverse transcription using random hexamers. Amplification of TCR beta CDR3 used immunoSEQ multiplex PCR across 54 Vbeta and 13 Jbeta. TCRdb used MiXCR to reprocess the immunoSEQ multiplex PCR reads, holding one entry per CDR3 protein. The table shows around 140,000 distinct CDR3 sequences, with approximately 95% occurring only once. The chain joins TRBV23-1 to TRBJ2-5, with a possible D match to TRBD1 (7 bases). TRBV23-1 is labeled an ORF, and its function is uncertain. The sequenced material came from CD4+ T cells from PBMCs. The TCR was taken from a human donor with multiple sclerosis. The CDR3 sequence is CASRPYRGGGETQYF. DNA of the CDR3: TGCGCCAGCAGGCCCTACAGGGGAGGAGGAGAGACCCAGTACTTC.